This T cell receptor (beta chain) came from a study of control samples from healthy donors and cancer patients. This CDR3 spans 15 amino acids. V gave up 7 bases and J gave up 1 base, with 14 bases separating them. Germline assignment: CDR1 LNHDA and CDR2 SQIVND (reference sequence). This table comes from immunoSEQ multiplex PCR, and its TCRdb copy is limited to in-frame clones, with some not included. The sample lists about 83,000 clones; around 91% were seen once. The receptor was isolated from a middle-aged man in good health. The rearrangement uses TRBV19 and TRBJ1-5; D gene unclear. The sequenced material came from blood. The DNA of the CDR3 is TGTGCCAGTAACCCGGGGATCGGAAGCAATCAGCCCCAGCATTTT. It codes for CASNPGIGSNQPQHF.